This is a list of T cell receptor beta chains from one sample in a study of shared clonotypes between healthy human individuals. Assay used: immunoSEQ multiplex PCR; TCRdb lists only in-frame clones, some missing. Here the sample spans a few hundred thousand clones, 97% being singletons. What was sequenced was naive CD4+ T cells sorted from blood. The receptors originated from a woman aged 30 to 39 in good health. The CDR3 runs from the conserved cysteine through the conserved F or W. A D gene is named only where the DNA matches it firmly. Part of the rows lack a size; the others show once, few, many or a class for expanded clones.

TRBV28	TRBJ2-1	NA	NA	CASSLTQGTNFEQFF	TGTGCCAGCAGTCTCACCCAGGGAACCAATTTTGAGCAGTTCTTC
TRBV10-3	TRBJ1-6	once	NA	CAISESGSSYNSPLHF	TGTGCCATCAGTGAGTCCGGTAGCTCCTATAATTCACCCCTCCACTTT
TRBV29-1	TRBJ1-2	NA	NA	CSVESGAYGYTF	TGCAGCGTTGAATCAGGGGCCTATGGCTACACCTTC
TRBV28	TRBJ2-1	NA	TRBD1	CASSRDRYNEQFF	TGTGCCAGCAGTAGGGACAGGTACAATGAGCAGTTCTTC
TRBV11-2	TRBJ2-7	NA	TRBD2	CASSKTSVYEQYF	TGTGCCAGCAGCAAGACTAGCGTGTACGAGCAGTACTTC
TRBV19	TRBJ2-3	NA	TRBD2	CASSFTSGSTDTQYF	TGTGCCAGTAGTTTTACTAGCGGTAGCACAGATACGCAGTATTTT
TRBV18	TRBJ2-1	NA	TRBD1	CASSPMRGGALNEQFF	TGTGCCAGCTCACCAATGAGAGGGGGCGCCCTCAATGAGCAGTTCTTC
TRBV7-6	TRBJ2-1	NA	TRBD2	CASSLGPGLAPNEQFF	TGTGCCAGCAGCTTAGGACCGGGACTAGCCCCCAATGAGCAGTTCTTC
TRBV15	TRBJ2-3	NA	TRBD2	CATSEGNMAGAVTDTQYF	TGTGCCACCAGCGAGGGGAATATGGCGGGAGCGGTGACAGATACGCAGTATTTT
TRBV10-3	TRBJ2-1	NA	NA	CAISESMARLGDEQFF	TGTGCCATCAGTGAGTCGATGGCCAGACTAGGGGATGAGCAGTTCTTC
TRBV9	TRBJ2-6	NA	NA	CASSVGSGANVLTF	TGTGCCAGCAGCGTGGGATCTGGGGCCAACGTCCTGACTTTC
TRBV5-1	TRBJ2-3	NA	NA	CASSLSTDTQYF	TGCGCCAGCAGCTTGTCTACAGATACGCAGTATTTT
TRBV5-6	TRBJ2-5	NA	NA	CASSFVGSVETQYF	TGTGCCAGCAGTTTCGTCGGGTCCGTAGAGACCCAGTACTTC
TRBV7-8	TRBJ2-1	NA	TRBD2	CASSPQRGLPYNEQFF	TGTGCCAGCAGCCCACAGCGGGGACTACCATACAATGAGCAGTTCTTC
TRBV5-1	TRBJ2-1	NA	TRBD2	CASRKWTSGDNEQFF	TGCGCCAGCAGGAAGTGGACTAGCGGGGACAATGAGCAGTTCTTC
TRBV28	TRBJ2-5	NA	TRBD1	CASSLDRVYQETQYF	TGTGCCAGCAGTCTGGACAGGGTGTACCAAGAGACCCAGTACTTC
TRBV27	TRBJ1-1	NA	TRBD1	CASSQLTGRAFF	TGTGCCAGCAGCCAACTGACAGGGCGAGCTTTCTTT
TRBV11-3	TRBJ2-1	NA	NA	CASSSRPSSYNEQFF	TGTGCCAGCAGCTCGAGACCAAGCTCCTACAATGAGCAGTTCTTC
TRBV5-1	TRBJ1-1	NA	TRBD1	CASSLGQGAGTEAFF	TGCGCCAGCAGCTTGGGGCAGGGGGCAGGCACTGAAGCTTTCTTT
TRBV5-4	TRBJ2-2	NA	TRBD2	CASSLRLAGVSTGELFF	TGTGCCAGCAGCTTAAGACTAGCGGGAGTTTCCACCGGGGAGCTGTTTTTT
TRBV7-9	TRBJ2-2	NA	NA	CAGPGAEGTGELFF	TGTGCCGGCCCCGGGGCGGAGGGGACCGGGGAGCTGTTTTTT
TRBV28	TRBJ1-1	NA	NA	CASSLQGLPEAFF	TGTGCCAGCAGTTTACAGGGCTTGCCAGAAGCTTTCTTT
TRBV10-2	TRBJ2-5	NA	TRBD1	CASSGDRGKDLKETQYF	TGCGCCAGCAGTGGAGACAGGGGGAAAGACTTGAAAGAGACCCAGTACTTC
TRBV29-1	TRBJ2-7	NA	NA	CSVERSGRLTYEQYF	TGCAGCGTTGAGAGATCCGGGAGATTAACCTACGAGCAGTACTTC
TRBV5-1	TRBJ2-5	NA	NA	CASSRQETQYF	TGCGCCAGCAGCAGACAAGAGACCCAGTACTTC
TRBV7-9	TRBJ2-4	NA	NA	CASKIAGTKNIQYF	TGTGCCAGCAAAATAGCAGGGACAAAAAACATTCAGTACTTC
TRBV11-2	TRBJ2-1	NA	TRBD1	CASSLPVTGTDSYNEQFF	TGTGCCAGCAGCTTGCCCGTAACCGGGACAGACTCCTACAATGAGCAGTTCTTC
TRBV15	TRBJ2-5	NA	NA	CATSREVAARETQYF	TGTGCCACCAGCAGAGAGGTAGCGGCCCGAGAGACCCAGTACTTC
TRBV5-1	TRBJ1-1	NA	TRBD1	CASSLGYTGQLNTEAFF	TGCGCCAGCAGCTTGGGATATACGGGACAGCTGAACACTGAAGCTTTCTTT
TRBV5-1	TRBJ2-5	NA	TRBD1	CASSLVPGQGQQETQYF	TGCGCCAGCAGCTTGGTGCCGGGACAGGGTCAACAAGAGACCCAGTACTTC
TRBV19	TRBJ2-2	NA	TRBD2	CASSMWTGTSTTGELFF	TGTGCCAGTAGTATGTGGACCGGGACTAGCACCACCGGGGAGCTGTTTTTT
TRBV7-9	TRBJ2-5	few	TRBD2	CASSSRTSGSGRGETQYF	TGTGCCAGCAGCTCCCGGACTAGCGGGAGTGGGCGCGGAGAGACCCAGTACTTC
TRBV5-5	TRBJ2-1	NA	TRBD2	CASSTRRGGTYNEQFF	TGTGCCAGCAGCACAAGGCGGGGGGGAACCTACAATGAGCAGTTCTTC
TRBV28	TRBJ1-5	NA	NA	CASTFSDRDSNQPQHF	TGTGCCAGCACCTTTAGTGACAGAGATAGCAATCAGCCCCAGCATTTT
TRBV5-1	TRBJ1-3	NA	NA	CASSLFSVQGTGNTIYF	TGCGCCAGCAGCTTGTTTAGTGTTCAGGGGACTGGAAACACCATATATTTT
TRBV19	TRBJ2-1	NA	NA	CASTDTRDNEQFF	TGTGCCAGTACCGACACGCGCGACAATGAGCAGTTCTTC
TRBV6-6	TRBJ2-7	NA	TRBD1	CASSYSTGENYEQYF	TGTGCCAGCAGTTACTCAACAGGGGAGAACTACGAGCAGTACTTC
TRBV27	TRBJ2-7	NA	TRBD2	CASSRERGQGEQYF	TGTGCCAGCAGTCGAGAGCGGGGCCAAGGGGAGCAGTACTTC
TRBV28	TRBJ1-1	NA	NA	CASRTDFSAFF	TGTGCCAGCCGGACGGACTTTTCGGCTTTCTTT
TRBV2	TRBJ2-7	NA	NA	CASGSRLGRPVRSSYEQYF	TGTGCCAGCGGGTCTAGGCTTGGACGGCCGGTGAGGAGCTCCTACGAGCAGTACTTC
TRBV7-2	TRBJ2-7	once	TRBD2	CASSLGGRAAEQYF	TGTGCCAGCAGCTTAGGGGGGAGGGCGGCCGAGCAGTACTTC
TRBV19	TRBJ1-1	NA	NA	CASTAGGTTEAFF	TGTGCCAGTACGGCAGGAGGGACCACTGAAGCTTTCTTT
TRBV5-1	TRBJ2-7	NA	NA	CASSFGVLIFSEQYF	TGCGCCAGCAGCTTTGGGGTGCTGATATTTAGCGAGCAGTACTTC
TRBV7-3	TRBJ1-1	NA	NA	CASSLGMNTEAFF	TGTGCCAGCAGCTTAGGGATGAACACTGAAGCTTTCTTT
TRBV4-2	TRBJ1-3	once	NA	CASSQEGTLSNSGNTIYF	TGTGCCAGCAGCCAAGAGGGGACGTTGAGTAACTCTGGAAACACCATATATTTT
TRBV28	TRBJ1-2	NA	NA	CASSLLGSYGYTF	TGTGCCAGCAGTTTGCTGGGGTCCTATGGCTACACCTTC
TRBV11-2	TRBJ2-1	NA	TRBD2	CASSLVPLAGALQFF	TGTGCCAGCAGCTTAGTCCCCCTAGCGGGAGCCCTTCAGTTCTTC
TRBV4-1	TRBJ2-2	NA	TRBD2	CASSQERTRWTGELFF	TGCGCCAGCAGCCAAGAGAGGACTAGATGGACCGGGGAGCTGTTTTTT
TRBV14	TRBJ2-5	NA	NA	CASSPGSGLETQYF	TGTGCCAGCAGCCCTGGCTCGGGTTTAGAGACCCAGTACTTC
TRBV19	TRBJ2-7	NA	TRBD2	CASRTSGSSREQYF	TGTGCCAGTCGGACTAGCGGGAGTTCAAGGGAGCAGTACTTC
TRBV9	TRBJ2-2	few	NA	CASSVGSGELFF	TGTGCCAGCAGCGTAGGTTCTGGGGAGCTGTTTTTT
TRBV2	TRBJ1-2	NA	NA	CASSEEGRVGYTF	TGTGCCAGCAGTGAAGAAGGAAGAGTTGGCTACACCTTC